The rows below give T cell receptor beta chains drawn from one sample of a study of blood T cell repertoires in COVID-19. Assay: immunoSEQ multiplex PCR; the TCRdb copy retains only in-frame clones and omits some. This table has 28,000 or so clones, around 90% appearing once. The specimen sequenced was peripheral blood. All receptors come from a woman aged 50 to 65 with active COVID-19. Each CDR3 is given with its conserved first and last residue. The D gene is left open where the match is weak. Clone size is not always given. Where it is, it says once, few, many or a class for expanded clones.

clone_size d_call j_call v_call cdr3_length cdr3_nt cdr3_aa
- - TRBJ2-1 TRBV7-3 13 TGTGCCAGCAGCTTGGGTTACGGAGGGGAGCAGTTCTTC CASSLGYGGEQFF
- - TRBJ1-2 TRBV5-6 12 TGTGCCAGCAGCTCCGGTTTCTATGGCTACACCTTC CASSSGFYGYTF
- - TRBJ1-1 TRBV5-1 13 TGCGCCAGCAGCTTGGGGAGCCCTACTGAAGCTTTCTTT CASSLGSPTEAFF
- - TRBJ2-3 TRBV9 13 TGTGCCAGCTGCCCCGACTTGGAAGATACGCAGTATTTT CASCPDLEDTQYF
- TRBD1 TRBJ2-5 TRBV2 14 TGTGCCAGCAGTCGCCAGACAGGGAGAGAGACCCAGTACTTC CASSRQTGRETQYF
- TRBD1 TRBJ2-7 TRBV28 13 TGTGCCAGCAAGTTAAGGGGGCCCTACGAGCAGTACTTC CASKLRGPYEQYF
- - TRBJ2-7 TRBV5-1 14 TGCGCCAGCAGCACACAGGGTAGTAGCTACGAGCAGTACTTC CASSTQGSSYEQYF
- - TRBJ2-7 TRBV18 12 TGTGCCAGCTCACCGGGAGGAGACGAGCAGTACTTC CASSPGGDEQYF
once - TRBJ1-2 TRBV5-1 13 TGCGCCAGCAGCTTGGCAGGTGTCTATGGCTACACCTTC CASSLAGVYGYTF
- - TRBJ2-7 TRBV7-2 14 TGTGCCAGCAGCTTGAGCCTAGGCTCCTACGAGCAGTACTTC CASSLSLGSYEQYF
- - TRBJ1-5 TRBV19 15 TGTGCCAGTACCCCTGAGTTTAGTACAGGTCAGCCCCAGCATTTT CASTPEFSTGQPQHF
- TRBD1 TRBJ2-2 TRBV9 15 TGTGCCAGCAGCCCAGGACAGGGTGCCCCCGGGGAGCTGTTTTTT CASSPGQGAPGELFF
- - TRBJ1-5 TRBV28 13 TGTGCCAGTAAGGGGGTTTGGAATCAGCCCCAGCATTTT CASKGVWNQPQHF
- TRBD1 TRBJ1-6 TRBV28 15 TGTGCCAGCAGTTTCTCGACAGGGTTGAATTCACCCCTCCACTTT CASSFSTGLNSPLHF
- - TRBJ1-2 TRBV28 15 TGTGCCAGCAGTTCGTACAGGGTGAAGTACGATGGCTACACCTTC CASSSYRVKYDGYTF
- - TRBJ1-2 TRBV28 13 TGTGCCAGCAGACAACACAATAACTATGGCTACACCTTC CASRQHNNYGYTF
- TRBD1 TRBJ2-2 TRBV5-1 15 TGCGCCAGCAGCTGGACAGGGTCGAACACCGGGGAGCTGTTTTTT CASSWTGSNTGELFF
- TRBD1 TRBJ2-1 TRBV7-9 15 TGTGCCAGCAGCCAGACAGGGGGCAACTACAATGAGCAGTTCTTC CASSQTGGNYNEQFF
- - TRBJ2-1 TRBV27 12 TGTGCCAGCAGTTGGGCGGCGGGTGAGCAGTTCTTC CASSWAAGEQFF
- TRBD1 TRBJ2-7 TRBV10-3 13 TGTGCCATCCTAAGGGACAGGGGGCTCGAGCAGTACTTC CAILRDRGLEQYF
- - TRBJ2-5 TRBV28 15 TGTGCCAGCAGTTCCGCGCGGACTCCCCAAGAGACCCAGTACTTC CASSSARTPQETQYF
few - TRBJ1-3 TRBV6-2/TRBV6-3 13 TGTGCCAGCAGTTCCTACAGGATGGGCACCATATATTTT CASSSYRMGTIYF
- - TRBJ2-1 TRBV5-6 13 TGTGCCAGCAGCTTGACAGGGACCAATGAGCAGTTCTTC CASSLTGTNEQFF
once TRBD1 TRBJ2-2 TRBV11-2 15 TGTGCCAGCAGCCTCAGGGGGAATCCCACCGGGGAGCTGTTTTTT CASSLRGNPTGELFF
- - TRBJ1-3 TRBV18 14 TGTGCCAGCTCACCAGGAGGGGTTGGAAACACCATATATTTT CASSPGGVGNTIYF
once TRBD2 TRBJ2-2 TRBV25-1 18 TGTGCCAGCAGTGAATCGGGCTTGAGCGGGAGGGCCACCGGGGAGCTGTTTTTT CASSESGLSGRATGELFF
- - TRBJ1-6 TRBV28 13 TGTGCCAGCAGTCTCGAGACACTGATGGCCCTCCACTTT CASSLETLMALHF
- - TRBJ1-5 TRBV6-2/TRBV6-3 15 TGTGCCAGCAGTTTAGCCCAGGGGAGCAATCAGCCCCAGCATTTT CASSLAQGSNQPQHF
once - TRBJ1-1 TRBV9 15 TGTGCCAGCAGCCCCTCGGGGGTAATGAACACTGAAGCTTTCTTT CASSPSGVMNTEAFF
- - TRBJ2-5 TRBV5-4 13 TGTGCCAGCAGCTTGACGGGGAGGGAGACCCAGTACTTC CASSLTGRETQYF
- - TRBJ2-7 TRBV15 13 TGTGCCACCAGCAGAGCTCCCAGGGACGAGCAGTACTTC CATSRAPRDEQYF
- TRBD2 TRBJ2-7 TRBV7-9 14 TGTGCCAGCAGCCATAGCGGGAGCAGCTACGAGCAGTACTTC CASSHSGSSYEQYF
few TRBD1 TRBJ1-1 TRBV9 15 TGTGCCAGCAGCGTAGGGGACAGAATGAACACTGAAGCTTTCTTT CASSVGDRMNTEAFF
once TRBD2 TRBJ2-7 TRBV2 17 TGTGCCAGCAGACCTGGGACTAGCGGGAGTCTACTGTACGAGCAGTACTTC CASRPGTSGSLLYEQYF
- - TRBJ2-1 TRBV5-5 16 TGTGCCAGCAGCTTGTTGTCCGGGAGCTCCTACAATGAGCAGTTCTTC CASSLLSGSSYNEQFF
- - TRBJ1-1 TRBV12-3/TRBV12-4 13 TGTGCCAGCAGTTTCCTGGCGAACACTGAAGCTTTCTTT CASSFLANTEAFF
- - TRBJ2-7 TRBV2 13 TGTGCCAGCAGTGTCCAAGGAGGCTACGAGCAGTACTTC CASSVQGGYEQYF
medium-sized - TRBJ1-2 TRBV3-1/TRBV3-2 15 TGTGCCAGCAGCCAGTTGACAGGACCTAACTATGGCTACACCTTC CASSQLTGPNYGYTF
- TRBD1 TRBJ1-1 TRBV4-2 14 TGTGCCAGCAGCATTCGGACAGGTGGCACTGAAGCTTTCTTT CASSIRTGGTEAFF
few - TRBJ1-2 TRBV2 13 TGTGCCAGCCTAGAGAGGGCACGCTATGGCTACACCTTC CASLERARYGYTF
- TRBD1 TRBJ1-1 TRBV19 14 TGTGCCAGTAGTAATCTCAGGGGGAGCACTGAAGCTTTCTTT CASSNLRGSTEAFF
- - TRBJ1-5 TRBV6-5 14 TGTGCCAGCGCCTGGGGTCAGGGAGGTCAGCCCCAGCATTTT CASAWGQGGQPQHF
- - TRBJ1-2 TRBV19 13 TGTGCCAGTAGTGATACAGGGTCCTATGGCTACACCTTC CASSDTGSYGYTF
- - TRBJ1-2 TRBV14 14 TGTGCCAGCAGCCAAGGGGGGGCTAACTATGGCTACACCTTC CASSQGGANYGYTF
- TRBD2 TRBJ2-1 TRBV28 16 TGTGCCAGCAGTCTGGGCGGGGGGGGAACCTACAATGAGCAGTTCTTC CASSLGGGGTYNEQFF
- TRBD1 TRBJ1-1 TRBV9 14 TGTGCCAGCAGCGGGGGACAGGTGAACACTGAAGCTTTCTTT CASSGGQVNTEAFF
- - TRBJ2-1 TRBV7-9 14 TGTGCCAGCAGCAGGGAGCCCAGGTACAATGAGCAGTTCTTC CASSREPRYNEQFF
- TRBD1 TRBJ1-1 TRBV6-6 14 TGTGCCAGCACCAGGGGACAGGGATCCACTGAAGCTTTCTTT CASTRGQGSTEAFF
- TRBD2 TRBJ2-1 TRBV5-4 17 TGTGCCAGCAGCCCCGAGACTAGCGGGAGGTCCTACAATGAGCAGTTCTTC CASSPETSGRSYNEQFF
- TRBD1 TRBJ1-4 TRBV6-6 16 TGTGCCAGCAGACCCAATACCGGGACAGGGGAGGAAAAACTGTTTTTT CASRPNTGTGEEKLFF
- TRBD1 TRBJ1-2 TRBV5-1 15 TGCGCCAGCAGCTTGGGTGGGACAGGCTCCTATGGCTACACCTTC CASSLGGTGSYGYTF
- - TRBJ2-3 TRBV7-9 14 TGTGCCAGCAGCCGAGACTTTGACACAGATACGCAGTATTTT CASSRDFDTDTQYF
once TRBD1 TRBJ1-5 TRBV5-1 15 TGCGCCAGCAGCCTGGGACAGGGGAGCAATCAGCCCCAGCATTTT CASSLGQGSNQPQHF